The rows below give T cell receptor beta chains drawn from one sample of a study of lymphopenia after photon versus proton radiotherapy. Method: immunoSEQ multiplex PCR; TCRdb's copy keeps in-frame clones and lacks some. The sample has approximately 65,000 clones; about 87% are singletons. Sequenced material: peripheral blood, taken from a patient treated with proton-based radiotherapy. The receptors were sampled from a man older than 75 with esophageal cancer. CDR3s include the opening cysteine and the closing phenylalanine or tryptophan. Fields, in order: clone size, V gene, D gene, J gene, CDR3 protein, CDR3 DNA. The D gene is left open where the match is weak. Some rows mark clone size as missing; the rest say once, few, many or name a class of expanded clone.

clone_size: NA
v_call: TRBV18
d_call: NA
j_call: TRBJ1-2
cdr3_aa: CASSPRQEDGYTF
cdr3_nt: TGTGCCAGCTCACCCCGACAGGAGGACGGCTACACCTTC

clone_size: NA
v_call: TRBV7-6
d_call: NA
j_call: TRBJ2-7
cdr3_aa: CASSLGGAGDYEQYF
cdr3_nt: TGTGCCAGCAGCTTAGGGGGGGCAGGGGACTACGAGCAGTACTTC

clone_size: NA
v_call: TRBV7-2
d_call: NA
j_call: TRBJ2-7
cdr3_aa: CASSLAGGEQYF
cdr3_nt: TGTGCCAGCAGCTTAGCGGGAGGCGAGCAGTACTTC

clone_size: NA
v_call: TRBV14
d_call: NA
j_call: TRBJ2-7
cdr3_aa: CASSQTIQGHEQYF
cdr3_nt: TGTGCCAGCAGCCAAACGATACAGGGCCACGAGCAGTACTTC

clone_size: NA
v_call: TRBV6-5
d_call: TRBD2
j_call: TRBJ2-4
cdr3_aa: CASSSGTRLAKNIQYF
cdr3_nt: TGTGCCAGCAGTTCGGGGACTAGGCTAGCCAAAAACATTCAGTACTTC

clone_size: once
v_call: TRBV6-5
d_call: TRBD1
j_call: TRBJ2-5
cdr3_aa: CASSYSRDRPGTQYF
cdr3_nt: TGTGCCAGCAGTTACTCCCGGGACAGGCCTGGGACCCAGTACTTC

clone_size: NA
v_call: TRBV18
d_call: NA
j_call: TRBJ1-2
cdr3_aa: CASSPYEGKDYGYTF
cdr3_nt: TGTGCCAGCTCACCATACGAGGGGAAGGACTATGGCTACACCTTC

clone_size: NA
v_call: TRBV7-8
d_call: NA
j_call: TRBJ1-2
cdr3_aa: CASSLWQDPRNYGYTF
cdr3_nt: TGTGCCAGCAGCTTATGGCAGGATCCCCGAAACTATGGCTACACCTTC

clone_size: few
v_call: TRBV18
d_call: NA
j_call: TRBJ1-4
cdr3_aa: CASSTSNEKLFF
cdr3_nt: TGTGCCAGCTCAACCTCTAATGAAAAACTGTTTTTT

clone_size: NA
v_call: TRBV28
d_call: NA
j_call: TRBJ1-5
cdr3_aa: CALSEGGKDSNQPQHF
cdr3_nt: TGTGCCCTCAGTGAGGGGGGCAAGGATAGCAATCAGCCCCAGCATTTT

clone_size: NA
v_call: TRBV29-1
d_call: TRBD1
j_call: TRBJ1-2
cdr3_aa: CSVGTDGYTF
cdr3_nt: TGCAGCGTCGGGACAGATGGCTACACCTTC

clone_size: NA
v_call: TRBV5-6
d_call: TRBD1
j_call: TRBJ1-4
cdr3_aa: CASSIQGRGNEKLFF
cdr3_nt: TGTGCCAGCAGCATACAGGGGAGAGGTAATGAAAAACTGTTTTTT

clone_size: NA
v_call: TRBV9
d_call: NA
j_call: TRBJ1-3
cdr3_aa: CASSVFGNTIYF
cdr3_nt: TGTGCCAGCAGCGTTTTCGGAAACACCATATATTTT

clone_size: NA
v_call: TRBV30
d_call: TRBD1
j_call: TRBJ2-5
cdr3_aa: CAGGQGASSETQYF
cdr3_nt: TGTGCCGGGGGACAGGGGGCGAGCTCGGAGACCCAGTACTTC

clone_size: NA
v_call: TRBV9
d_call: NA
j_call: TRBJ1-2
cdr3_aa: CASSVDGYYGYTF
cdr3_nt: TGTGCCAGCAGCGTAGACGGATACTATGGCTACACCTTC

clone_size: NA
v_call: TRBV11-1
d_call: NA
j_call: TRBJ2-7
cdr3_aa: CASSLWSQYEQYF
cdr3_nt: TGTGCCAGCAGCTTGTGGTCCCAGTACGAGCAGTACTTC

clone_size: NA
v_call: TRBV7-2
d_call: NA
j_call: TRBJ2-6
cdr3_aa: CASSAEGAGANVLTF
cdr3_nt: TGTGCCAGCAGCGCCGAGGGGGCTGGGGCCAACGTCCTGACTTTC

clone_size: NA
v_call: TRBV7-2
d_call: NA
j_call: TRBJ1-2
cdr3_aa: CASSLVFPGGPNYGYTF
cdr3_nt: TGTGCCAGCAGCTTAGTCTTTCCGGGGGGACCTAACTATGGCTACACCTTC

clone_size: few
v_call: TRBV6-6
d_call: TRBD1
j_call: TRBJ1-5
cdr3_aa: CASSWTGSNQPQHF
cdr3_nt: TGTGCCAGCAGCTGGACAGGTTCCAATCAGCCCCAGCATTTT

clone_size: NA
v_call: TRBV7-2
d_call: NA
j_call: TRBJ2-3
cdr3_aa: CASSLDRASTDTQYF
cdr3_nt: TGTGCCAGCAGCTTAGACAGGGCCAGCACAGATACGCAGTATTTT

clone_size: once
v_call: TRBV18
d_call: TRBD2
j_call: TRBJ2-1
cdr3_aa: CASSPTWGGSHNEQFF
cdr3_nt: TGTGCCAGCTCACCAACTTGGGGGGGGTCACACAATGAGCAGTTCTTC

clone_size: NA
v_call: TRBV27
d_call: TRBD2
j_call: TRBJ2-5
cdr3_aa: CASSSPGLAGGPSRETQYF
cdr3_nt: TGTGCCAGCAGTTCACCGGGACTAGCGGGAGGGCCCTCCCGGGAGACCCAGTACTTC

clone_size: NA
v_call: TRBV19
d_call: NA
j_call: TRBJ2-7
cdr3_aa: CASSKGRAIYEQYF
cdr3_nt: TGTGCCAGTAGTAAAGGCAGGGCAATCTACGAGCAGTACTTC

clone_size: few
v_call: TRBV11-2
d_call: NA
j_call: TRBJ1-6
cdr3_aa: CASSPNAQGNSPLHF
cdr3_nt: TGTGCCAGCAGCCCAAACGCCCAGGGCAATTCACCCCTCCACTTT

clone_size: NA
v_call: TRBV7-2
d_call: TRBD2
j_call: TRBJ2-2
cdr3_aa: CASSLSGRRNGELFF
cdr3_nt: TGTGCCAGCAGCTTAAGCGGGAGGAGGAACGGGGAGCTGTTTTTT

clone_size: NA
v_call: TRBV7-9
d_call: NA
j_call: TRBJ2-6
cdr3_aa: CASSVWTGANVLTF
cdr3_nt: TGTGCCAGCAGCGTCTGGACTGGGGCCAACGTCCTGACTTTC

clone_size: NA
v_call: TRBV4-2
d_call: NA
j_call: TRBJ1-4
cdr3_aa: CASSQDSNRINEKLFF
cdr3_nt: TGTGCCAGCAGCCAAGATTCAAACAGGATTAATGAAAAACTGTTTTTT

clone_size: NA
v_call: TRBV7-6
d_call: TRBD2
j_call: TRBJ2-1
cdr3_aa: CASSLRLAGGLGEQFF
cdr3_nt: TGTGCCAGCAGCTTACGCCTAGCGGGAGGCTTAGGTGAGCAGTTCTTC

clone_size: NA
v_call: TRBV5-1
d_call: TRBD1
j_call: TRBJ1-1
cdr3_aa: CASRGQENTEAFF
cdr3_nt: TGCGCCAGCAGGGGACAGGAAAACACTGAAGCTTTCTTT

clone_size: NA
v_call: TRBV7-9
d_call: TRBD1
j_call: TRBJ2-7
cdr3_aa: CASSRGQGGTYEQYF
cdr3_nt: TGTGCCAGCAGCAGAGGACAGGGGGGGACCTACGAGCAGTACTTC

clone_size: NA
v_call: TRBV5-1
d_call: TRBD1
j_call: TRBJ2-7
cdr3_aa: CASSPKGQGAHEQYF
cdr3_nt: TGCGCCAGCAGCCCGAAAGGACAGGGGGCCCACGAGCAGTACTTC

clone_size: once
v_call: TRBV18
d_call: NA
j_call: TRBJ2-7
cdr3_aa: CASSPGRYEQYF
cdr3_nt: TGTGCCAGCTCACCGGGCAGGTACGAGCAGTACTTC

clone_size: few
v_call: TRBV2
d_call: NA
j_call: TRBJ1-5
cdr3_aa: CASSEELGRNNQPQHF
cdr3_nt: TGTGCCAGCAGTGAAGAGCTGGGACGGAACAATCAGCCCCAGCATTTT

clone_size: NA
v_call: TRBV9
d_call: NA
j_call: TRBJ1-4
cdr3_aa: CASSVLGGRGEKLFF
cdr3_nt: TGTGCCAGCAGCGTATTAGGGGGAAGAGGTGAAAAACTGTTTTTT

clone_size: NA
v_call: TRBV19
d_call: NA
j_call: TRBJ2-5
cdr3_aa: CASSIGVWKTQYF
cdr3_nt: TGTGCCAGTAGTATAGGTGTCTGGAAGACCCAGTACTTC

clone_size: NA
v_call: TRBV30
d_call: NA
j_call: TRBJ2-7
cdr3_aa: CAWSSGISRYEQYF
cdr3_nt: TGTGCCTGGAGTTCGGGGATCAGCCGGTACGAGCAGTACTTC

clone_size: NA
v_call: TRBV4-2
d_call: NA
j_call: TRBJ1-2
cdr3_aa: CASSQDRSAGGYTF
cdr3_nt: TGTGCCAGCAGCCAAGATCGCTCGGCGGGGGGCTACACCTTC

clone_size: NA
v_call: TRBV6-1
d_call: TRBD1
j_call: TRBJ2-5
cdr3_aa: CASSATGTGQETQYF
cdr3_nt: TGTGCCAGCAGCGCCACCGGGACAGGCCAAGAGACCCAGTACTTC

clone_size: NA
v_call: TRBV29-1
d_call: NA
j_call: TRBJ1-2
cdr3_aa: CSVWEYGYTF
cdr3_nt: TGCAGCGTTTGGGAATATGGCTACACCTTC

clone_size: NA
v_call: TRBV11-2
d_call: TRBD1
j_call: TRBJ2-7
cdr3_aa: CASSRDSSSYEQYF
cdr3_nt: TGTGCCAGCAGCCGGGACAGTAGCTCCTACGAGCAGTACTTC

clone_size: once
v_call: TRBV18
d_call: NA
j_call: TRBJ2-7
cdr3_aa: CASSPPGFPYEQYF
cdr3_nt: TGTGCCAGCTCACCACCGGGGTTCCCCTACGAGCAGTACTTC

clone_size: NA
v_call: TRBV9
d_call: NA
j_call: TRBJ2-5
cdr3_aa: CASSGSQETQYF
cdr3_nt: TGTGCCAGCAGCGGGAGTCAAGAGACCCAGTACTTC

clone_size: NA
v_call: TRBV14
d_call: NA
j_call: TRBJ2-3
cdr3_aa: CASSQEGLDLIRGDTQYF
cdr3_nt: TGTGCCAGCAGCCAGGAGGGACTCGACCTCATCCGAGGTGATACGCAGTATTTT

clone_size: NA
v_call: TRBV9
d_call: NA
j_call: TRBJ1-2
cdr3_aa: CASSPQVTNFYGYTF
cdr3_nt: TGTGCCAGCAGCCCACAGGTTACAAATTTCTATGGCTACACCTTC

clone_size: NA
v_call: TRBV5-1
d_call: NA
j_call: TRBJ2-1
cdr3_aa: CASSLGSEYNEQFF
cdr3_nt: TGCGCCAGCAGCTTGGGTAGCGAGTACAATGAGCAGTTCTTC

clone_size: NA
v_call: TRBV19
d_call: NA
j_call: TRBJ2-3
cdr3_aa: CATTRSSDIPDTQYF
cdr3_nt: TGTGCCACCACCCGATCTAGCGATATCCCAGATACGCAGTATTTT

clone_size: NA
v_call: TRBV4-3
d_call: TRBD2
j_call: TRBJ2-5
cdr3_aa: CASSLAGVVGQETQYF
cdr3_nt: TGCGCCAGCAGCCTAGCGGGAGTGGTCGGGCAAGAGACCCAGTACTTC

clone_size: NA
v_call: TRBV11-2
d_call: NA
j_call: TRBJ2-1
cdr3_aa: CASSLTPAGSYYNEQFF
cdr3_nt: TGTGCCAGCAGCTTAACGCCGGCGGGGAGCTACTACAATGAGCAGTTCTTC

clone_size: few
v_call: TRBV6-1
d_call: NA
j_call: TRBJ1-5
cdr3_aa: CASSSSLNQPQHF
cdr3_nt: TGTGCCAGCAGTTCGTCGTTAAATCAGCCCCAGCATTTT

clone_size: NA
v_call: TRBV21-1
d_call: NA
j_call: TRBJ2-2
cdr3_aa: CASSKGGTGGLGTGELFF
cdr3_nt: TGTGCCAGCAGCAAAGGGGGTACGGGCGGTTTGGGGACCGGGGAGCTGTTTTTT

clone_size: NA
v_call: TRBV28
d_call: NA
j_call: TRBJ1-6
cdr3_aa: CASSDFPPLHF
cdr3_nt: TGTGCCAGCAGTGATTTTCCACCCCTCCACTTT

clone_size: NA
v_call: TRBV5-8
d_call: NA
j_call: TRBJ2-2
cdr3_aa: CASSLEVPNTGELFF
cdr3_nt: TGTGCCAGCAGCTTAGAGGTCCCGAACACCGGGGAGCTGTTTTTT

clone_size: few
v_call: TRBV7-2
d_call: TRBD2
j_call: TRBJ2-5
cdr3_aa: CASSFQRGGQETQYF
cdr3_nt: TGTGCCAGCAGCTTCCAGCGGGGGGGCCAAGAGACCCAGTACTTC

clone_size: once
v_call: TRBV27
d_call: NA
j_call: TRBJ2-2
cdr3_aa: CASSPYSLQGEGGELFF
cdr3_nt: TGTGCCAGCAGTCCTTACAGTCTACAGGGAGAGGGCGGGGAGCTGTTTTTT

clone_size: once
v_call: TRBV19
d_call: NA
j_call: TRBJ2-7
cdr3_aa: CASSRGYYEQYF
cdr3_nt: TGTGCCAGTAGTCGGGGCTACTACGAGCAGTACTTC

clone_size: medium-sized
v_call: TRBV15
d_call: NA
j_call: TRBJ1-2
cdr3_aa: CATADRGYGYTF
cdr3_nt: TGTGCCACGGCTGATAGGGGCTATGGCTACACCTTC

clone_size: NA
v_call: TRBV19
d_call: TRBD2
j_call: TRBJ2-7
cdr3_aa: CASSSKLAGGSYEQYF
cdr3_nt: TGTGCCAGTAGTTCAAAACTAGCGGGGGGCTCCTACGAGCAGTACTTC

clone_size: NA
v_call: TRBV4-3
d_call: TRBD1
j_call: TRBJ2-7
cdr3_aa: CASSQGLTGGYEQYF
cdr3_nt: TGCGCCAGCAGCCAAGGGTTGACAGGGGGCTACGAGCAGTACTTC

clone_size: NA
v_call: TRBV7-7
d_call: TRBD1
j_call: TRBJ2-3
cdr3_aa: CASSLTGVTDTQYF
cdr3_nt: TGTGCCAGCAGCTTGACAGGGGTCACAGATACGCAGTATTTT